The 21 T cell receptor beta chains below all came from one sample that was sequenced in a study of identical twins. TCRdb redid the calling of the 5' RACE reads with MiXCR, one entry per CDR3 protein. In the table there are 200,000 or so distinct CDR3 sequences, around 8% of which are singletons. The same data also went into a second study, on yellow fever vaccine responses in identical twins.

Sequenced input: memory (CD45RO+) T cells sorted from blood. These TCRs come from a woman between 18 and 30 years old in good health.

This clonotype has only a few counts. The rearrangement links TRBV7-9 to TRBJ2-1; weak D call: TRBD1 (5 bases). The germline V gene encodes CDR1 SEHNR and CDR2 FQNEAQ (reference sequence). V was trimmed by 1 base and J by 8 bases, leaving 9 bases between them. The CDR3 totals 13 residues. CDR3 residues: CASSLGWGDEQFF. Here the CDR3 DNA reads TGTGCCAGCAGCTTAGGTTGGGGCGATGAGCAGTTCTTC.

A few counts support this clonotype. V and J are TRBV10-1 and TRBJ2-1; the D is unclear. The CDR3 contains 17 residues. V gave up 3 bases and J gave up 0 bases, with 15 bases separating them. Germline CDR1 is WNHNN and CDR2 is SYGVQD (reference sequence). For the CDR3, the DNA is TGCGCCAGCAGTGACCAGAGCTACCCCACCTCCTACAATGAGCAGTTCTTC. This encodes CASSDQSYPTSYNEQFF.

This clonotype was detected a few times. The rearrangement joins TRBV5-6 to TRBJ2-7; D might be TRBD1 (6 bases). Germline V gene data show CDR1 as SGHDT and CDR2 as YYEEEE. The CDR3 is 15 amino acids. Deletions cut 4 bases from V and 2 bases from J, with 16 bases between. CDR3 DNA: TGTGCCAGCAGCCCAGGACAGAAGATGACCTACGAGCAGTACTTC. Encoded protein: CASSPGQKMTYEQYF.

This chain joins TRBV6-2 or TRBV6-3 and TRBJ2-1, with D maybe TRBD2 (5 bases). Trimming stripped 6 bases from V and 4 bases from J, with 16 bases between. CDR3 size: 15 residues. Germline V lookup: CDR1 MNHEY, CDR2 SVGEGT. Here the CDR3 DNA reads TGTGCCAGCAGAACTCAACAATCGGGGTACAATGAGCAGTTCTTC. It translates to CASRTQQSGYNEQFF.

The sample holds many counts of this clonotype. This rearrangement joins TRBV20-1 to TRBJ2-4; 14 bases are shared with TRBD2. There are 15 residues in the CDR3. V gave up 4 bases and J gave up 7 bases; unmatched junction bases: 6. CDR1 and CDR2 (germline): DFQATT, SNEGSKA (reference sequence). CDR3 sequence (DNA): TGCAGTGCTACGTTGACTAGCGGGGGGGGGAACATTCAGTACTTC. As protein: CSATLTSGGGNIQYF.

This clonotype was found many times. The chain has TRBV12-3 or TRBV12-4 and TRBJ2-4; D is perhaps TRBD1 (7 bases). V was pared by 6 bases and J by 4 bases, with 16 bases between. This CDR3 contains 15 residues. This CDR3 reads CASSMGGQRKNIQYF. The CDR3 nucleotides are TGTGCCAGCAGCATGGGGGGACAGAGGAAAAACATTCAGTACTTC.

This clonotype was observed many times. V is TRBV28 and J is TRBJ2-6; D perhaps matches TRBD1 (6 bases). V dropped 6 bases and J dropped 4 bases, with 10 bases sitting between them. Germline values: CDR1 MDHEN, CDR2 SYDVKM. This CDR3 region has 14 residues. In DNA, the CDR3 is TGTGCCAGCAGAAGGGGGTTCGGGGCCAACGTCCTGACTTTC. Its protein is CASRRGFGANVLTF.

The chain joins TRBV5-1 to TRBJ2-1; 7 nucleotides match TRBD2. The CDR3 has 16 residues. Germline-derived CDR1 and CDR2 are SGHRS and YFSETQ. J gave up 4 bases and V 0 bases, and 7 bases lay outside the gene matches. CDR3 sequence reads: CASSLEGPGGYNEQFF. In DNA, the CDR3 is TGCGCCAGCAGCTTGGAGGGGCCGGGGGGATACAATGAGCAGTTCTTC.

This clonotype has at least ten counts. The chain links TRBV20-1 to TRBJ1-5; D is unclear. Trimming cost V 0 bases and J 5 bases, with 8 bases left between them. This CDR3 has 13 residues. Germline CDR1 reads DFQATT; CDR2 reads SNEGSKA (reference sequence). This CDR3 is CSARDSGYQPQHF. In DNA form, the CDR3 reads TGCAGTGCTAGAGATTCGGGGTATCAGCCCCAGCATTTT.

This clonotype was counted at least ten times. The chain has TRBV5-1 and TRBJ2-5; TRBD1 might be the D (6 bases). This CDR3 has 14 amino acids. Trimming removed 1 base from V and 3 bases from J, with 10 bases in between. Germline assignment: CDR1 SGHRS and CDR2 YFSETQ. The CDR3 is CASSLSTGKETQYF. The DNA of the CDR3 is TGCGCCAGCAGCTTGAGCACAGGGAAAGAGACCCAGTACTTC.

This clonotype was seen only a few times. The V and J genes are TRBV11-2 and TRBJ2-1; TRBD2 might be the D (5 bases). CDR1 and CDR2 from the germline V gene are SGHAT and FQNNGV. Trimming pared 2 bases from V and 9 bases from J, leaving 8 bases between. The CDR3 is 12 residues long. CDR3 sequence reads: CASSLSGGEQFF. CDR3 DNA sequence: TGTGCCAGCAGCTTAAGTGGAGGTGAGCAGTTCTTC.

This chain uses TRBV6-5 with TRBJ1-6, with D possibly TRBD1 on 6 matching bases. Germline V CDR1 and CDR2: MNHEY, SVGAGI. This CDR3 contains 15 residues. Trimming pared 2 bases from V and 10 bases from J, leaving 15 bases between. In nucleotides, the CDR3 is TGTGCCAGCAGTTACGATGGGGGGGCAGGATCACCCCTCCACTTT. Translation gives CASSYDGGAGSPLHF.

This clonotype was seen a few times. In DNA, the CDR3 is TGTGCCAGCAGCCAAGCTAGCGGGCGCGGGGAGCAGTACTTC. It codes for CASSQASGRGEQYF. The chain carries TRBV3-1 and TRBJ2-7; 8 bases line up with TRBD2. The CDR3 has 14 amino acids. Germline V gene data show CDR1 as LGHDT and CDR2 as YNNKEL (reference sequence). V lost 1 base, J lost 7 bases, and 6 bases stayed unmatched.

This clonotype was recorded many times. CDR3 in amino acids: CASSTIDRGPYEQYF. DNA of the CDR3: TGTGCCAGCAGTACCATCGACAGGGGGCCCTACGAGCAGTACTTC. The V gene is TRBV28, the J gene TRBJ2-7, with 10 nucleotides matching TRBD1. Germline V gene data show CDR1 as MDHEN and CDR2 as SYDVKM. V lost 5 bases, J lost 2 bases, and 6 bases stayed unmatched. The CDR3 has 15 residues. Complete variable domain (other parts from reference TRBV28 and TRBJ2-7): DVKVTQSSRYLVKRTGEKVFLECVQDMDHENMFWYRQDPGLGLRLIYFSYDVKMKEKGDIPEGYSVSREKKERFSLILESASTNQTSMYLCASSTIDRGPYEQYFGPGTRLTVT.

This clonotype was detected ten times or more. The chain joins TRBV12-3 or TRBV12-4 to TRBJ2-3; the D gene is possibly TRBD2 (6 bases). The V gene lost 8 bases and the J gene lost 1 base, with 16 bases spanning the gap. The CDR3 has 15 residues. The CDR3 DNA follows: TGTGCCAGCGGAGTGTGGGGGGACGGCACAGATACGCAGTATTTT. This gives the protein CASGVWGDGTDTQYF.

This clonotype has more than one count but fewer than ten. The chain couples TRBV5-1 to TRBJ2-7; 8 bases map to TRBD2. The CDR3 contains 15 residues. CDR1 is SGHRS, CDR2 YFSETQ, per germline. Losses at the gene ends were 0 bases for V and 2 bases for J; bases not matched to a gene: 4. Here the CDR3 reads CASSLAGGGPYEQYF. CDR3 sequence (DNA): TGCGCCAGCAGCTTGGCCGGGGGGGGGCCCTACGAGCAGTACTTC.

By share of the sample, this clonotype is medium-sized. The V call is TRBV12-3 or TRBV12-4, the J call TRBJ2-2, with D perhaps given as TRBD1 or TRBD2 (5 bases each). This CDR3 region has 13 residues. Trimming removed 8 bases from V and 2 bases from J, with 9 bases in between. CDR3: CASRGPNTGELFF. CDR3 coding DNA: TGTGCCAGCCGGGGCCCCAACACCGGGGAGCTGTTTTTT.

V usage is TRBV4-3 and J usage is TRBJ2-1; D possibly corresponds to TRBD2 (6 bases). V was shortened by 0 bases and J by 3 bases, with 12 bases between the two germline ends. Germline CDR1 reads LGHNA; CDR2 reads YSLEER. The CDR3 spans 16 residues. The CDR3 region is CASSQDLTSSYNEQFF. The CDR3 nucleotides read TGCGCCAGCAGCCAAGACCTCACTAGCAGCTACAATGAGCAGTTCTTC.

The chain links TRBV5-1 to TRBJ1-1, with 8 positions matching TRBD1. Germline trimming cut 5 bases from V and 0 bases from J; bases unmatched to any gene: 9. CDR1 is SGHRS and CDR2 is YFSETQ in the germline V gene. The CDR3 covers 16 residues. The CDR3 region is CASRTGVVSVNTEAFF. For the CDR3, the DNA is TGCGCCAGCAGGACAGGGGTAGTCTCGGTGAACACTGAAGCTTTCTTT.

There are a few counts of this clonotype. The CDR3 nucleotides read TGCGCCAGCAGCTTGTTTAGCGGTGCCTCCTACAATGAGCAGTTCTTC. It yields the protein CASSLFSGASYNEQFF. The V and J genes are TRBV5-1 and TRBJ2-1; possible D gene TRBD2, 6 bases. Trimming left V 1 base short and J 0 bases short, with 11 bases between. Germline V CDR1 and CDR2: SGHRS, YFSETQ. CDR3 length equals 16 residues.

The rearrangement uses TRBV3-1 and TRBJ2-7; TRBD2 is a possible D gene (6 bases). Germline V CDR1 and CDR2: LGHDT, YNNKEL (reference sequence). The ends were cut back, 0 bases at V and 0 bases at J, with 30 bases in the middle. CDR3 length: 22 residues. The CDR3 nucleotides read TGTGCCAGCAGCCAAGATTGGCGGGGCGGCGCATTCTTTTTTTCGAGCTCCTACGAGCAGTACTTC. It encodes CASSQDWRGGAFFFSSSYEQYF.